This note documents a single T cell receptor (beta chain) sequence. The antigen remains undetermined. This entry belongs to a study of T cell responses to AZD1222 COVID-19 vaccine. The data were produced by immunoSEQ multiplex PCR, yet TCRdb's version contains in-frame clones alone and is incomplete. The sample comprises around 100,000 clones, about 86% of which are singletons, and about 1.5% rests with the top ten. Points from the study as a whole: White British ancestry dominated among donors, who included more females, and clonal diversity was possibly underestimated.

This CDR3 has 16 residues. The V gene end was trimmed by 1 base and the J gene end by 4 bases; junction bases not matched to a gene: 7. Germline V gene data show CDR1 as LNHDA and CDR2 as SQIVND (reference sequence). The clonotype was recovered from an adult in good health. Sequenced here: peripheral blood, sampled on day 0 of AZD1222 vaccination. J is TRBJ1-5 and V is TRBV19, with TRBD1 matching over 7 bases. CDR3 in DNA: TGTGCCAGTAGTATAGGTAGGGGACAGATAAATCAGCCCCAGCATTTT. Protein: CASSIGRGQINQPQHF.